A selection of T cell receptor beta chains follows, all from one sample in a study of blood T cell repertoires in COVID-19. The repertoire was sequenced with immunoSEQ multiplex PCR; TCRdb's copy has only in-frame clones and lacks some. The sample includes 90,000 to 95,000 clones, 88% of them seen just once. The sample comprised peripheral blood. The receptors were sampled from a woman of 80 years or more with active COVID-19. Both conserved end residues are part of each CDR3. D genes are given only for firm matches. Size values are once, few and many counts, or a class for expanded clones, and some rows have none.

len,v_gene,d_gene,j_gene,abundance,CDR3aa,CDR3nt
14,TRBV28,TRBD2,TRBJ2-1,.,CASRGTSGYNEQFF,TGTGCCAGCAGGGGGACTAGCGGCTACAATGAGCAGTTCTTC
16,TRBV20-1,.,TRBJ1-2,.,CSASIGTPPSLYGYTF,TGCAGTGCTAGTATTGGGACACCGCCATCACTCTATGGCTACACCTTC
14,TRBV28,TRBD1,TRBJ2-7,.,CASSSNPGQVEGYF,TGTGCCAGCAGTTCTAACCCGGGACAGGTGGAGGGGTACTTC
13,TRBV27,TRBD1,TRBJ2-7,.,CASSRTGPFEQYF,TGTGCCAGCAGTCGGACAGGGCCCTTCGAGCAGTACTTC
15,TRBV27,.,TRBJ2-7,.,CASSLSAGLAYEQYF,TGTGCCAGCAGTTTATCCGCGGGACTCGCCTACGAGCAGTACTTC
15,TRBV19,TRBD1,TRBJ2-1,.,CASSVTGTAEAEQFF,TGTGCCAGTAGTGTTACCGGGACAGCCGAGGCTGAGCAGTTCTTC
13,TRBV24-1,.,TRBJ2-1,few,CATSDLRGSEQFF,TGTGCCACCAGTGATTTGCGAGGGAGTGAGCAGTTCTTC
13,TRBV19,.,TRBJ2-7,.,CASSISGSYEQYF,TGTGCCAGTAGTATCTCAGGGTCCTACGAGCAGTACTTC
12,TRBV19,.,TRBJ2-3,.,CASSKRTDTQYF,TGTGCCAGTAGTAAGCGCACAGATACGCAGTATTTT
15,TRBV18,TRBD1,TRBJ2-7,.,CASSPGGQGAYEQYF,TGTGCCAGCTCACCAGGAGGACAGGGAGCCTACGAGCAGTACTTC
15,TRBV7-2,TRBD2,TRBJ2-2,.,CASSLERAGWGELFF,TGTGCCAGCAGCTTAGAGAGAGCGGGATGGGGGGAGCTGTTTTTT
14,TRBV7-7,.,TRBJ2-2,few,CASSLDRRTGELFF,TGTGCCAGCAGCTTGGACAGAAGGACCGGGGAGCTGTTTTTT
16,TRBV3-1/TRBV3-2,TRBD1,TRBJ2-1,once,CASSQSPGQGSREQFF,TGTGCCAGCAGCCAGAGCCCGGGACAGGGATCGCGGGAGCAGTTCTTC
13,TRBV11-3,TRBD2,TRBJ2-3,.,CASSVGTRDTQYF,TGTGCCAGCAGCGTCGGGACTAGGGATACGCAGTATTTT